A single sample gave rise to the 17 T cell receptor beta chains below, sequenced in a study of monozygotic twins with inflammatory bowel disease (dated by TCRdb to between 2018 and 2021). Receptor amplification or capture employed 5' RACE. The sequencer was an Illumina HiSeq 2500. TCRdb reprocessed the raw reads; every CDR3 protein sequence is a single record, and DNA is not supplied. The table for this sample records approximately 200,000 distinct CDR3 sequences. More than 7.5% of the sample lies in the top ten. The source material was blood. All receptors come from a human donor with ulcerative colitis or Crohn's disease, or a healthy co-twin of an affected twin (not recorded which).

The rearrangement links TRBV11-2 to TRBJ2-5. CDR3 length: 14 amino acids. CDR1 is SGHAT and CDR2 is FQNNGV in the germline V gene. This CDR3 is CASSLVPLQETQYF.

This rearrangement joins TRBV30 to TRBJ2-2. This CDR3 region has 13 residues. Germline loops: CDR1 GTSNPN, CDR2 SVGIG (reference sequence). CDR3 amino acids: CAWSGALAGELFF. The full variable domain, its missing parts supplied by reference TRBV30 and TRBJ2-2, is SQTIHQWPATLVQPVGSPLSLECTVEGTSNPNLYWYRQAAGRGLQLLFYSVGIGQISSEVPQNLSASRPQDRQFILSSKKLLLSDSGFYLCAWSGALAGELFFGEGSRLTVL.

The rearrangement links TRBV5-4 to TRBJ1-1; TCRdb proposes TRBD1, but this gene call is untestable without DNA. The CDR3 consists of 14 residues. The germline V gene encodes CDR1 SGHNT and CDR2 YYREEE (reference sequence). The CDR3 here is CASSLPGGVTEAFF.

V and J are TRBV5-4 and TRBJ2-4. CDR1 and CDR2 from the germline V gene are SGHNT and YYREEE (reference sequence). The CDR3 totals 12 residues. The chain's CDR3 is CASSLEGNIQYF.

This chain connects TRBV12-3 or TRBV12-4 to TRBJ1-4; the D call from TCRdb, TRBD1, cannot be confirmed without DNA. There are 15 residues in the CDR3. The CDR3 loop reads CASSFTGQGEEKLFF.

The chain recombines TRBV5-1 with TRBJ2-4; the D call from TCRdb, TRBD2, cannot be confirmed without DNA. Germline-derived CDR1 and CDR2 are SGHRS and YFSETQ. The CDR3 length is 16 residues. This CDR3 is CASSDQVLASKNIQYF.

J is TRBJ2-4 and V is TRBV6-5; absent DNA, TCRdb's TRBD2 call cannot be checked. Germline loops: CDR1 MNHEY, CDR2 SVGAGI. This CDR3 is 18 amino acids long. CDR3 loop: CASSYSLGGPAAKNIQYF.

The CDR3 region is CATSGQQLNQPQHF. The chain is built from TRBV15 and TRBJ1-5. The germline CDR1 and CDR2 sequences are LNHNV and YYDKDF (reference sequence). CDR3 size: 14 residues.

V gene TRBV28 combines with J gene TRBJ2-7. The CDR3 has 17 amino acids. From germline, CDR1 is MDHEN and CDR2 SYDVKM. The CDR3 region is CASSLLSWVPASYEQYF.

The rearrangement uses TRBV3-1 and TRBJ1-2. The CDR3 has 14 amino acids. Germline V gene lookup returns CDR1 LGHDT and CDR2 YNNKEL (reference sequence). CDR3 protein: CASSQGLVGDGYTF. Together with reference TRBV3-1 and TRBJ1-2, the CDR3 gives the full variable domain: DTAVSQTPKYLVTQMGNDKSIKCEQNLGHDTMYWYKQDSKKFLKIMFSYNNKELIINETVPNRFSPKSPDKAHLNLHINSLELGDSAVYFCASSQGLVGDGYTFGSGTRLTVV.

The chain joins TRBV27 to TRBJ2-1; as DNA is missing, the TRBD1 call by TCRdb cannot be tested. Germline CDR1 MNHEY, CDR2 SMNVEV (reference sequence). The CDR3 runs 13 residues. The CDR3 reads CASKSGSYNEQFF.

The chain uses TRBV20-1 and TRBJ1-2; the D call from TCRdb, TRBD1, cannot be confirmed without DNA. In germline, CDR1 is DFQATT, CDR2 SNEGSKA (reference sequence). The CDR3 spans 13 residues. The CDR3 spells CSASGGVGYGYTF.

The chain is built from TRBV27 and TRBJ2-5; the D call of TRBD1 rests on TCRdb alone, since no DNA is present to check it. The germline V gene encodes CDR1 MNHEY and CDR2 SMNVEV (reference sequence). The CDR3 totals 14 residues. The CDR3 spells CASGGTDPQETQYF.

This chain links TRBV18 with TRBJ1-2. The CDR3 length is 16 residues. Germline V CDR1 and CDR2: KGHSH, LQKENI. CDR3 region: CASSPPQLSKLSGYTF.

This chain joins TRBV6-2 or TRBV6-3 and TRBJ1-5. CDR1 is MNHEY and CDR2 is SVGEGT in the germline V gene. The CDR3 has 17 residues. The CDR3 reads CASSYGTGLIAGQPQHF.

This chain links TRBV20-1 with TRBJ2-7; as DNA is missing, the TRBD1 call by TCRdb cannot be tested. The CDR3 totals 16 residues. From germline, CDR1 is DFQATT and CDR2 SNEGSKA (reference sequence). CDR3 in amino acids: CSARDLGGTDLYEQYF.

CDR3 loop: CASSSGTGASYNSPLHF. The chain couples TRBV5-6 to TRBJ1-6; TCRdb names TRBD1, which stays unverified in the absence of DNA. Germline-derived CDR1 and CDR2 are SGHDT and YYEEEE. CDR3 length equals 17 residues. The full variable domain, its missing parts supplied by reference TRBV5-6 and TRBJ1-6, is DAGVTQSPTHLIKTRGQQVTLRCSPKSGHDTVSWYQQALGQGPQFIFQYYEEEERQRGNFPDRFSGHQFPNYSSELNVNALLLGDSALYLCASSSGTGASYNSPLHFGNGTRLTVT.